This TCR beta chain is drawn from a study of identical twins. CDR3 length equals 14 residues. CDR1 SGHRS and CDR2 YFSETQ come from the germline V gene. Between the trimmed V and J ends, which lost 0 bases and 2 bases, there was a span of 9 bases. This clonotype has a count of ten or more. One entry per CDR3 protein, called by TCRdb with MiXCR from the 5' RACE reads. This sample carries 400,000 to 500,000 distinct CDR3 sequences, less than 20% of them seen once, and the ten largest clones take about 12%. The TCR originated in a man aged 50-59 years in good health. V gene TRBV5-1 combines with J gene TRBJ2-7; a weak D match, TRBD2 (5 bases). Sequenced input: naive T cells sorted from blood. The CDR3 sequence is CASSLGEIPYEQYF. CDR3 sequence (DNA): TGCGCCAGCAGCTTGGGGGAGATCCCCTACGAGCAGTACTTC.